One sample yielded the 31 T cell receptor beta chains listed below, sequenced in a study of STAT3 mutations in large granular lymphocyte leukemia. Libraries were prepared by immunoSEQ multiplex PCR; TCRdb keeps only in-frame clonotypes and omits some of them. The repertoire holds over 3,000 clones, around 40% seen once, with 70% to 90% in the top ten. For these TCRs, the target antigens are not known. Study observations and caveats: Every T-LGLL patient had at least one immunodominant TCRbeta clonotype.

Sequenced input: peripheral blood mononuclear cells. The receptors were gathered from a man in his fifties or sixties with T-cell large granular lymphocyte leukemia. Some clones in this sample may be carry-over from other donors' samples.

The chain carries TRBV5-4 and TRBJ2-5, with 11 nucleotides matching TRBD2. CDR1 is SGHNT, CDR2 YYREEE, per germline (reference sequence). V shed 0 bases and J 10 bases; nucleotides not matched to a gene: 14. This CDR3 is built from 17 residues. The CDR3 coding sequence is TGTGCCAGCAGCTTGGGGCTAGCGGGGGGCCCTACCCCGGGCCAGTACTTC. Protein product: CASSLGLAGGPTPGQYF.

The chain recombines TRBV6-6 with TRBJ1-2, with 10 positions matching TRBD1. CDR3 length: 14 residues. CDR1 and CDR2 from the germline V gene are MNHNY and SVGAGI (reference sequence). Trimming removed 5 bases from V and 8 bases from J; junction bases left unmatched: 8. The CDR3 bases are TGTGCCAGCAGTCAGCGACAGGGGGCACAAGGCTACACCTTC. This sequence encodes CASSQRQGAQGYTF.

There are a few counts of this clone. The genes are TRBV9 and TRBJ1-2; possible D gene TRBD1, 5 bases. V gave up 1 base and J gave up 8 bases, with 12 bases separating them. This CDR3 is 13 amino acids long. CDR1 and CDR2 from the germline V gene are SGDLS and YYNGEE. CDR3 residues: CASSVTPGLGYTF. DNA of the CDR3: TGTGCCAGCAGCGTAACACCGGGGCTAGGCTACACCTTC.

To note about this clone: One end of the junction varies from germline; a read error may be responsible. V and J are TRBV12-5 and TRBJ1-5, with TRBD1 matching over 8 bases. The V gene's germline CDR1 is LGHNT and CDR2 FRNRAP. The CDR3 runs 10 residues. The CDR3 DNA is TGTGCTAGTGGGCTCGCCGGGACAGGTTTT. Protein sequence: CASGLAGTGF.

This clone was seen only once. CDR3 protein: CAWTTIRTANTEAFF. As DNA, the CDR3 is TGTGCCTGGACCACTATCCGGACAGCGAACACTGAAGCTTTCTTT. The gene calls are TRBV30 and TRBJ1-1, with a possible D match to TRBD1 (6 bases). CDR1 GTSNPN and CDR2 SVGIG come from the germline V gene (reference sequence). This CDR3 is built from 15 residues. V shed 4 bases and J shed 1 base, with 16 bases lying between them.

This clone was observed a handful of times. The chain is built from TRBV11-2 and TRBJ1-2; D remains unclear. Deletions cut 1 base from V and 13 bases from J, with 10 bases between. Germline-derived CDR1 and CDR2 are SGHAT and FQNNGV. The CDR3 covers 11 residues. CDR3 sequence (DNA): TGTGCCAGCAGCTTAGGAAGTAGGTGCACCTTC. Its protein product is CASSLGSRCTF. The full variable domain, in which reference TRBV11-2 and TRBJ1-2 provide the parts outside the CDR3, is EAGVAQSPRYKIIEKRQSVAFWCNPISGHATLYWYQQILGQGPKLLIQFQNNGVVDDSQLPKDRFSAERLKGVDSTLKIQPAKLEDSAVYLCASSLGSRCTFGSGTRLTVV.

This clone has just a few counts. J is TRBJ1-6 and V is TRBV7-9, with a tentative D call TRBD1 (5 bases). Trimming took off 4 bases at V and 7 bases at J, with 11 bases between the two ends. Germline CDR1 reads SEHNR; CDR2 reads FQNEAQ (reference sequence). This CDR3 is 14 amino acids long. CDR3 DNA: TGTGCCAGCAGCTCCGACAGATCGAATTCACCCCTCCACTTT. Translating it yields CASSSDRSNSPLHF.

The chain uses TRBV5-1 and TRBJ2-7; D unclear. Looked up from germline, CDR1 is SGHRS and CDR2 is YFSETQ. This CDR3 has 13 residues. V was pared by 4 bases and J by 2 bases, with 10 bases between. CDR3: CASSLDRAYEQYF. CDR3 bases: TGCGCCAGCAGCCTAGACCGCGCCTACGAGCAGTACTTC.

The V call is TRBV5-1, the J call TRBJ2-1; TRBD2 matches 12 bases. After removal of 4 bases from V and 0 bases from J, the junction contained 14 bases not matched to a gene. Per the germline V gene, CDR1 is SGHRS and CDR2 is YFSETQ. This CDR3 has 20 residues. The CDR3 protein is CASSVRSLAGGPSSYNEQFF. In DNA form, the CDR3 reads TGCGCCAGCAGCGTGCGATCCCTAGCGGGAGGGCCGAGCTCCTACAATGAGCAGTTCTTC.

The V gene is TRBV7-9, the J gene TRBJ2-5; 7 positions match TRBD2. CDR1 is SEHNR and CDR2 is FQNEAQ in the germline V gene (reference sequence). Losses at the gene ends were 5 bases for V and 1 base for J; bases not matched to a gene: 7. This CDR3 comprises 15 residues. The CDR3 coding sequence is TGTGCCAGCAGCCATATACTAGCGAGCCAAGAGACCCAGTACTTC. Translating gives CASSHILASQETQYF. Filled out from reference TRBV7-9 and TRBJ2-5, the complete variable domain reads DTGVSQNPRHKITKRGQNVTFRCDPISEHNRLYWYRQTLGQGPEFLTYFQNEAQLEKSRLLSDRFSAERPKGSFSTLEIQRTEQGDSAMYLCASSHILASQETQYFGPGTRLLVL.

This sequence joins TRBV5-4 and TRBJ1-1; no clear D gene. CDR1 is SGHNT, CDR2 YYREEE, per germline (reference sequence). This CDR3 has 14 residues. Trimming stripped 4 bases from V and 0 bases from J, with 10 bases between. CDR3: CASSIRSMNTEAFF. CDR3 sequence (DNA): TGTGCCAGCAGCATAAGGTCTATGAACACTGAAGCTTTCTTT.

This sequence joins TRBV10-2 and TRBJ2-2, with D perhaps given as TRBD1 or TRBD2 (5 bases each). This CDR3 has 12 residues. Germline V gene sequence: CDR1 WSHSY, CDR2 SAAADI. The V end was cut by 7 bases, the J end by 4 bases, with 7 bases between. The CDR3 nucleotides read TGCGCCAGCAATGGGGGCACCGGGGAGCTGTTTTTT. Amino acids: CASNGGTGELFF.

This clone is medium-sized in the sample. The rearrangement links TRBV5-1 to TRBJ2-2; 9 positions match TRBD1. V was pared by 5 bases and J by 3 bases, with 5 bases of the junction left unmatched. This CDR3 comprises 15 residues. Germline lookup yields CDR1 SGHRS and CDR2 YFSETQ. The chain's CDR3 is CASRPRDRDTGELFF. For the CDR3, the DNA is TGCGCCAGCAGGCCGCGGGACAGGGACACCGGGGAGCTGTTTTTT.

This clone was observed once. V usage is TRBV5-1 and J usage is TRBJ1-2; 7 nucleotides align to TRBD1. Germline V gives CDR1 SGHRS, CDR2 YFSETQ. The CDR3 is 14 amino acids. With 7 bases clipped from V and 2 bases from J, the junction kept 8 bases outside the gene matches. CDR3 coding DNA: TGCGCCAGCGCTTCCCGGGGACAGAACTATGGCTACACCTTC. Its translation: CASASRGQNYGYTF.

This chain uses TRBV5-1 with TRBJ2-2; tentative D call: TRBD2 (5 bases). The germline gives CDR1 SGHRS, CDR2 YFSETQ. The V end lost 1 base, the J end lost 2 bases, and 9 bases lay between the germline ends. The CDR3 extends over 15 amino acids. The CDR3 nucleotides are TGCGCCAGCAGCTTGCTAGCATTAAACACCGGGGAGCTGTTTTTT. Residues: CASSLLALNTGELFF.

V and J are TRBV6-6 and TRBJ1-1; D is undetermined. CDR3 length: 15 residues. CDR1 is MNHNY, CDR2 SVGAGI, per germline (reference sequence). V gave up 10 bases and J gave up 5 bases, with 23 bases separating them. CDR3 protein: CAISRETLKVTEAFF. The DNA of the CDR3 is TGTGCCATTTCGAGGGAGACATTGAAAGTAACTGAAGCTTTCTTT.

This clone showed up just a few times. The chain uses TRBV6-5 and TRBJ1-5; D remains ambiguous. This CDR3 is 13 amino acids long. V was clipped by 5 bases and J by 7 bases, with 12 bases between them. Germline lookup yields CDR1 MNHEY and CDR2 SVGAGI. For the CDR3, the DNA is TGTGCCAGCAGTAGAGTATCCGGGCAGCCCCAGCATTTT. This encodes CASSRVSGQPQHF.

CDR3 bases: TGTGCCTGGAGTGAGCCCGGGACAGAAGCACTCTATGGCTACACCTTC. As protein: CAWSEPGTEALYGYTF. The V and J genes are TRBV30 and TRBJ1-2, with 7 positions matching TRBD1. CDR1 is GTSNPN and CDR2 is SVGIG in the germline V gene (reference sequence). J lost 4 bases, V lost 1 base, and 12 bases had no gene match. This CDR3 comprises 16 residues.

This clone has only a few counts. The CDR3 sequence: CASGLDQGAGGYTF. CDR3 DNA: TGTGCTAGTGGTTTGGATCAGGGGGCGGGTGGCTACACCTTC. The chain joins TRBV12-5 to TRBJ1-2, with 8 bases identical to TRBD1. V was clipped by 1 base and J by 7 bases; unmatched bases: 5. CDR1 and CDR2 (germline): LGHNT, FRNRAP. This CDR3 spans 14 amino acids.

This clone qualifies as medium-sized (0.01 to 0.1%). This chain links TRBV13 with TRBJ2-1; 7 bases fit TRBD1. There are 16 residues in the CDR3. The ends lost 5 bases at V and 0 bases at J; junction bases unmatched: 7. The germline gives CDR1 PRHDT, CDR2 FYEKMQ (reference sequence). Here the CDR3 reads CASSPPGTDSYNEQFF. In DNA, the CDR3 is TGTGCCAGCAGCCCCCCGGGGACAGACTCCTACAATGAGCAGTTCTTC.

The V call is TRBV30, the J call TRBJ1-5, with 8 nucleotides matching TRBD1. This CDR3 region has 13 residues. CDR1 and CDR2 from the germline V gene are GTSNPN and SVGIG (reference sequence). The trim removed 5 bases at V and 5 bases at J, leaving 5 bases unmatched. The CDR3 loop is CAWAPGGYQPQHF. The CDR3 nucleotides read TGTGCCTGGGCCCCAGGGGGCTATCAGCCCCAGCATTTT. Full variable domain (missing parts from reference TRBV30 and TRBJ1-5): SQTIHQWPATLVQPVGSPLSLECTVEGTSNPNLYWYRQAAGRGLQLLFYSVGIGQISSEVPQNLSASRPQDRQFILSSKKLLLSDSGFYLCAWAPGGYQPQHFGDGTRLSIL.

This clone turned up a few times. The V and J genes are TRBV5-8 and TRBJ2-7; D not certain. Trimming removed 3 bases from V and 2 bases from J, with 3 bases in between. CDR1 and CDR2 from the germline V gene are SGHTS and YDEGEE. The CDR3 has 11 amino acids. CDR3 sequence (DNA): TGTGCCAGCAGCTATACCTACGAGCAGTACTTC. It translates to CASSYTYEQYF.

This chain links TRBV5-1 with TRBJ1-2, with 10 positions matching TRBD1. With V trimmed by 2 bases and J by 6 bases, 7 bases remained unmatched. This CDR3 spans 15 amino acids. CDR1 and CDR2 (germline): SGHRS, YFSETQ. CDR3 loop: CASSFLTGGADGYTF. CDR3 nucleotides: TGCGCCAGCAGCTTCTTGACAGGGGGCGCGGATGGCTACACCTTC.

The chain combines TRBV29-1 with TRBJ1-2; tentative D call: TRBD1 (5 bases). V gave up 4 bases and J gave up 0 bases, with 15 bases separating them. Germline CDR1 reads SQVTM; CDR2 reads ANQGSEA. The CDR3 totals 15 residues. CDR3 bases: TGCAGCGTTGGGCAGGGAGGCTCAGCTAACTATGGCTACACCTTC. Residues: CSVGQGGSANYGYTF.

This clone ranks as medium-sized. The chain uses TRBV6-1 and TRBJ2-7, with D possibly TRBD2 on 5 matching bases. This CDR3 is 16 amino acids long. The germline V gene has CDR1 MNHNS and CDR2 SASEGT. Trimming took off 1 base at V and 4 bases at J, with 17 bases between the two ends. This CDR3 is CASSEENSDPYYEQYF. The CDR3 DNA reads TGTGCCAGCAGTGAAGAAAATAGCGATCCCTATTACGAGCAGTACTTC.

The CDR3: CAWSRPWDRNRGYTF. The CDR3 nucleotides are TGTGCCTGGAGTCGACCCTGGGACAGGAACCGGGGCTACACCTTC. The chain links TRBV30 to TRBJ1-2; 8 bases align to TRBD1. V gave up 2 bases and J gave up 8 bases; unmatched junction bases: 13. Per germline, CDR1 GTSNPN and CDR2 SVGIG (reference sequence). The CDR3 runs 15 residues. The full variable domain, with the rest looked up from reference TRBV30 and TRBJ1-2, is SQTIHQWPATLVQPVGSPLSLECTVEGTSNPNLYWYRQAAGRGLQLLFYSVGIGQISSEVPQNLSASRPQDRQFILSSKKLLLSDSGFYLCAWSRPWDRNRGYTFGSGTRLTVV.

V and J are TRBV30 and TRBJ1-6; D unclear. V lost 5 bases and J lost 5, with 7 bases in between. The germline V gene has CDR1 GTSNPN and CDR2 SVGIG (reference sequence). This CDR3 is 12 amino acids long. The CDR3 coding sequence is TGTGCCTGGGGATTCAATAATTCACCCCTCCACTTT. It is translated as CAWGFNNSPLHF.

This clone was counted between two and nine times. J is TRBJ1-1 and V is TRBV29-1; TRBD1 is a possible D gene (5 bases). This CDR3 comprises 12 residues. Trimming took 4 bases from V and 5 from J, leaving 11 bases between them. The germline CDR1 and CDR2 sequences are SQVTM and ANQGSEA. The CDR3 spells CSVVQGITEAFF. Here the CDR3 DNA reads TGCAGCGTTGTCCAGGGTATTACTGAAGCTTTCTTT.

There are a few counts of this clone. The J gene is TRBJ2-1, the V gene TRBV14; maybe TRBD1 (6 bases). From germline, CDR1 is SGHDN and CDR2 FVKESK. Trimming left V 8 bases short and J 7 bases short, with 12 bases between. CDR3 length: 12 amino acids. CDR3 nucleotides: TGTGCCAGCGGACAGTTTCCAAATGAGCAGTTCTTC. Its protein product is CASGQFPNEQFF.

This rearrangement joins TRBV2 to TRBJ1-2; TRBD1 is a possible D gene (6 bases). This CDR3 spans 12 amino acids. V lost 5 bases to trimming and J lost 7 bases, with 11 bases between them. Per the germline V gene, CDR1 is SNHLY and CDR2 is FYNNEI. CDR3 sequence reads: CASSPYRAGYTF. CDR3 coding DNA: TGTGCCAGCAGTCCTTACAGGGCTGGCTACACCTTC.

This chain links TRBV7-9 with TRBJ2-1, with 14 bases matching TRBD2. With 4 bases clipped from V and 6 bases from J, the junction kept 5 bases outside the gene matches. Germline V gene data show CDR1 as SEHNR and CDR2 as FQNEAQ (reference sequence). This CDR3 has 16 residues. The CDR3 DNA reads TGTGCCAGCAGCTCTCGACTAGCGGGAGGGCCCAATGAGCAGTTCTTC. Its translation is CASSSRLAGGPNEQFF.